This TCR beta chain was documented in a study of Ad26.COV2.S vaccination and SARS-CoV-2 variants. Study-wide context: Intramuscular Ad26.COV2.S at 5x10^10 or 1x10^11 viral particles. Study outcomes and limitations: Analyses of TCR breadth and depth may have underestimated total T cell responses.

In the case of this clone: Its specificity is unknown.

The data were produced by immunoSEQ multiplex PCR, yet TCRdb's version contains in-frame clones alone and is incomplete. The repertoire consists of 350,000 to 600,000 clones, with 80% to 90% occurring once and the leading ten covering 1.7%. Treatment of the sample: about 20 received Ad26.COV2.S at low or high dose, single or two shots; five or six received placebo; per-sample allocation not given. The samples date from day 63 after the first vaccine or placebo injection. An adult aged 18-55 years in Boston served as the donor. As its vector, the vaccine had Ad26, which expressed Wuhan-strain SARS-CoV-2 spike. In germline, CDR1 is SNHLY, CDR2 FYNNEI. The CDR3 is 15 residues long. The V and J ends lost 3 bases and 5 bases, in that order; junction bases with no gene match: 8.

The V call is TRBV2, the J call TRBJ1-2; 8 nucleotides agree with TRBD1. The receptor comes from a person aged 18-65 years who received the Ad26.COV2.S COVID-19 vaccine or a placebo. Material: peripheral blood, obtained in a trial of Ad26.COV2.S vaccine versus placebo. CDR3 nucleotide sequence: TGTGCCAGCAGTGACAGGGGGCGCGAGAAATATGGCTACACCTTC. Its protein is CASSDRGREKYGYTF.